These 27 T cell receptor beta chains share one sample of origin, sequenced in a study of blood T cell repertoires in COVID-19. Generated by immunoSEQ multiplex PCR, the TCRdb table keeps only in-frame clones and is missing some. This table holds roughly 120,000 clones, 80% to 90% found once. The sequenced sample consisted of peripheral blood. The receptors derive from a man between 65 and 85 years old with active or convalescent COVID-19.

The chain recombines TRBV27 with TRBJ2-3; 7 positions match TRBD1. The CDR3 covers 13 residues. CDR1 MNHEY and CDR2 SMNVEV come from the germline V gene (reference sequence). V lost 7 bases, J lost 3 bases, and 4 bases stayed unmatched. CDR3 sequence: CASTDRATDTQYF. Written as DNA, the CDR3 is TGTGCCAGCACAGACAGGGCAACAGATACGCAGTATTTT.

This chain connects TRBV12-3 or TRBV12-4 to TRBJ2-1; D not resolved. Between the trimmed V and J ends, which lost 4 bases and 4 bases, there was a span of 8 bases. This CDR3 has 13 amino acids. In nucleotides, the CDR3 is TGTGCCAGCAGTTCAGGTTTATACAATGAGCAGTTCTTC. The encoded protein is CASSSGLYNEQFF.

V gene TRBV6-5 combines with J gene TRBJ2-5; D may be TRBD2 (6 bases). The CDR3 spans 14 residues. Germline V gene data show CDR1 as MNHEY and CDR2 as SVGAGI. V shed 5 bases and J shed 5 bases, with 15 bases lying between them. The CDR3 protein is CASSPTRAAETQYF. In nucleotides, the CDR3 is TGTGCCAGCAGTCCGACTAGGGCGGCGGAGACCCAGTACTTC.

The chain combines TRBV30 with TRBJ1-5; TRBD1 might be the D (6 bases). Per the germline V gene, CDR1 is GTSNPN and CDR2 is SVGIG (reference sequence). CDR3 length equals 15 residues. The ends were cut back, 0 bases at V and 2 bases at J, with 11 bases in the middle. The CDR3 reads CAWSVGGGGNQPQHF. In nucleotides, the CDR3 is TGTGCCTGGAGTGTAGGCGGGGGCGGCAATCAGCCCCAGCATTTT.

V is TRBV5-6 and J is TRBJ2-3; tentative D call: TRBD2 (6 bases). Trimming took off 1 base at V and 4 bases at J, with 13 bases between the two ends. Germline loops: CDR1 SGHDT, CDR2 YYEEEE. This CDR3 comprises 15 residues. The CDR3 loop is CASSLFSGVADTQYF. In DNA form, the CDR3 reads TGTGCCAGCAGCTTGTTTAGCGGAGTCGCAGATACGCAGTATTTT.

The V call is TRBV30, the J call TRBJ2-7; D is unresolved. The length of the CDR3 is 14 residues. Germline-derived CDR1 and CDR2 are GTSNPN and SVGIG (reference sequence). V was trimmed by 5 bases and J by 2 bases, leaving 16 bases between them. The CDR3 sequence: CAWVPRYLTYEQYF. The DNA of the CDR3 is TGTGCCTGGGTTCCCCGCTACCTTACCTACGAGCAGTACTTC.

This chain joins TRBV18 and TRBJ1-1, with D possibly being TRBD1 (6 bases). The CDR3 spans 14 residues. Trimming pared 5 bases from V and 7 bases from J, leaving 17 bases between. CDR1 KGHSH and CDR2 LQKENI come from the germline V gene. The CDR3 DNA reads as TGTGCCAGCTCATCCACAGGGACCCAGGGTGAAGCTTTCTTT. Translated, it gives CASSSTGTQGEAFF.

This chain links TRBV27 with TRBJ2-7; D might be TRBD1 (7 bases). Deletions cut 4 bases from V and 7 bases from J, with 23 bases between. CDR1 and CDR2 from the germline V gene are MNHEY and SMNVEV (reference sequence). There are 16 residues in the CDR3. Here the CDR3 reads CASSWPGQGGIREQYF. The CDR3 DNA reads TGTGCCAGCAGTTGGCCAGGCCAGGGGGGAATAAGGGAGCAGTACTTC.

The chain is built from TRBV9 and TRBJ1-1, with 7 bases aligning to TRBD1. V dropped 3 bases and J dropped 1; count of bases not matched to a gene: 6. The CDR3 length is 15 residues. Germline values: CDR1 SGDLS, CDR2 YYNGEE. The DNA for the CDR3 is TGTGCCAGCAGCGCCAGAGCAGGGGGGAACACTGAAGCTTTCTTT. It encodes CASSARAGGNTEAFF.

This clone was seen only a few times. V is TRBV27 and J is TRBJ1-6; 7 positions match TRBD1. The germline gives CDR1 MNHEY, CDR2 SMNVEV (reference sequence). After removal of 4 bases from V and 8 bases from J, the junction contained 8 bases not matched to a gene. This CDR3 spans 15 amino acids. The CDR3: CASSSPQGTDSPLHF. CDR3 sequence (DNA): TGTGCCAGCAGTTCTCCTCAGGGGACAGATTCACCCCTCCACTTT.

For the CDR3, the DNA is TGTGCCAGCAGTTTAAATCAGGGGAGCCACGTTTTAGTTGAAAAACTGTTTTTT. Encoded protein: CASSLNQGSHVLVEKLFF. The chain uses TRBV28 and TRBJ1-4; weak D call: TRBD1 (6 bases). Germline assignment: CDR1 MDHEN and CDR2 SYDVKM. The CDR3 contains 18 residues. Trimming removed 2 bases from V and 7 bases from J, with 23 bases in between.

The chain is built from TRBV19 and TRBJ1-1; no clear D gene. The V gene's germline CDR1 is LNHDA and CDR2 SQIVND (reference sequence). Trimming took off 0 bases at V and 3 bases at J, with 5 bases between the two ends. The CDR3 is 13 amino acids. CDR3 residues: CASSIDRDTEAFF. The CDR3 DNA reads as TGTGCCAGTAGTATAGATCGGGACACTGAAGCTTTCTTT.

This rearrangement joins TRBV6-6 to TRBJ2-1; possibly TRBD2 for D (6 bases). The CDR3 extends over 15 amino acids. CDR1 MNHNY and CDR2 SVGAGI come from the germline V gene (reference sequence). V gave up 8 bases and J gave up 2 bases, with 16 bases separating them. CDR3 nucleotides: TGTGCCAGCGGCGAAGCGGGTCCCCCCTACAATGAGCAGTTCTTC. Its protein is CASGEAGPPYNEQFF.

This chain connects TRBV29-1 to TRBJ2-5; perhaps TRBD2 as D (5 bases). Germline assignment: CDR1 SQVTM and CDR2 ANQGSEA. There are 13 residues in the CDR3. The V gene lost 7 bases and the J gene lost 9 bases, with 21 bases spanning the gap. The CDR3 spells CSANTPGNGAQYF. CDR3 DNA sequence: TGCAGCGCGAACACCCCGGGAAACGGGGCCCAGTACTTC.

This clone was seen once. The chain links TRBV19 to TRBJ1-1, with D maybe TRBD1 (5 bases). This CDR3 is built from 12 residues. Deletions cut 8 bases from V and 4 bases from J, with 11 bases between. The germline V gene encodes CDR1 LNHDA and CDR2 SQIVND (reference sequence). Written as DNA, the CDR3 is TGTGCCAGTTCGAGGAGGGGCACTGAAGCTTTCTTT. Its protein product is CASSRRGTEAFF.

J is TRBJ2-7 and V is TRBV9; 9 nucleotides match TRBD2. This CDR3 spans 14 amino acids. Looked up from germline, CDR1 is SGDLS and CDR2 is YYNGEE. Trimming took 7 bases from V and 7 from J; bases not matched to a gene: 12. The CDR3 protein is CASGLAGDPYEQYF. The CDR3 nucleotides read TGTGCCAGCGGGTTAGCGGGAGACCCTTATGAGCAGTACTTC.

The rearrangement uses TRBV19 and TRBJ1-3, with D possibly TRBD1 on 5 matching bases. Trimming pared 2 bases from V and 0 bases from J, leaving 14 bases between. CDR1 LNHDA and CDR2 SQIVND come from the germline V gene (reference sequence). CDR3 length equals 17 residues. The CDR3 coding sequence is TGTGCCAGTAGTATACAGGACATCCAGAGCTCTGGAAACACCATATATTTT. Its translation: CASSIQDIQSSGNTIYF.

The chain couples TRBV28 to TRBJ2-7; 7 nucleotides agree with TRBD2. Germline assignment: CDR1 MDHEN and CDR2 SYDVKM. The CDR3 extends over 14 amino acids. Trimming removed 5 bases from V and 2 bases from J; junction bases left unmatched: 6. The CDR3: CASSLGGEPYEQYF. The DNA for the CDR3 is TGTGCCAGCAGTCTGGGAGGGGAGCCCTACGAGCAGTACTTC. The complete variable domain, with remaining parts taken from reference TRBV28 and TRBJ2-7, reads DVKVTQSSRYLVKRTGEKVFLECVQDMDHENMFWYRQDPGLGLRLIYFSYDVKMKEKGDIPEGYSVSREKKERFSLILESASTNQTSMYLCASSLGGEPYEQYFGPGTRLTVT.

Here the CDR3 DNA reads TGTGCCAGCAGCTATGGACTGACAACTGAAGCTTTCTTT. Encoded protein: CASSYGLTTEAFF. V and J are TRBV7-2 and TRBJ1-1; unclear D gene. The CDR3 has 13 amino acids. Germline V gives CDR1 SGHTA, CDR2 FQGNSA. Trimming stripped 4 bases from V and 5 bases from J, with 11 bases between.

This clone was detected only a few times. The chain employs TRBV2 and TRBJ2-2; possible D gene TRBD2, 5 bases. CDR1 and CDR2 from the germline V gene are SNHLY and FYNNEI. V was clipped by 2 bases and J by 0 bases, with 10 bases between them. The CDR3 is made up of 16 amino acids. The CDR3 DNA reads as TGTGCCAGCAGTGAATCTCGAGGGCCGAACACCGGGGAGCTGTTTTTT. Translation gives CASSESRGPNTGELFF.

This sequence joins TRBV28 and TRBJ2-5; TRBD2 matches at 9 bases. There are 17 residues in the CDR3. Germline-derived CDR1 and CDR2 are MDHEN and SYDVKM. The junction had 12 bases not matched to a gene; V was cut back by 2 bases and J by 5 bases. CDR3 residues: CASSLVWASGEGETQYF. The CDR3, as DNA: TGTGCCAGCAGTTTAGTCTGGGCTAGCGGGGAGGGGGAGACCCAGTACTTC.

This sequence joins TRBV5-1 and TRBJ1-5, with D maybe TRBD1 (6 bases). This CDR3 has 16 amino acids. Trimming pared 0 bases from V and 0 bases from J, leaving 10 bases between. Germline-derived CDR1 and CDR2 are SGHRS and YFSETQ. CDR3 amino acids: CASSLDGQTSNQPQHF. CDR3 in DNA: TGCGCCAGCAGCTTGGATGGACAGACTAGCAATCAGCCCCAGCATTTT.

This clone was recorded a few times. The chain joins TRBV6-5 to TRBJ1-2; 7 bases line up with TRBD1. The CDR3 is 13 amino acids. Germline CDR1 is MNHEY and CDR2 is SVGAGI. The J segment lost 6 bases and the V segment lost 6 bases, leaving 7 bases of the junction unmatched. CDR3 in amino acids: CASRAGGSDGYTF. The CDR3 coding sequence is TGTGCCAGCAGGGCAGGGGGATCGGATGGCTACACCTTC.

The chain links TRBV28 to TRBJ2-3; D is unresolved. CDR1 is MDHEN and CDR2 is SYDVKM in the germline V gene. The CDR3 is 13 residues long. Trimming stripped 3 bases from V and 4 bases from J, with 8 bases between. CDR3 protein: CASSFSSADTQYF. The DNA of the CDR3 is TGTGCCAGCAGTTTCTCGTCCGCAGATACGCAGTATTTT.

The chain has TRBV27 and TRBJ2-7, with D uncertain. This CDR3 region has 12 residues. Germline V lookup: CDR1 MNHEY, CDR2 SMNVEV (reference sequence). Trimming took 5 bases from V and 3 from J, leaving 8 bases between them. The CDR3 spells CASSRNGYEQYF. DNA of the CDR3: TGTGCCAGCAGTCGTAACGGCTACGAGCAGTACTTC.

The rearrangement joins TRBV6-6 to TRBJ2-2; D is unclear. V lost 6 bases and J lost 4, with 9 bases in between. Germline V CDR1 and CDR2: MNHNY, SVGAGI (reference sequence). CDR3 length: 13 amino acids. The CDR3 nucleotides read TGTGCCAGCAGAAGCACGGTCACCGGGGAGCTGTTTTTT. Translated, it gives CASRSTVTGELFF.

The V gene is TRBV7-3, the J gene TRBJ2-5; 7 positions match TRBD2. CDR1 SGHTA and CDR2 FQGTGA come from the germline V gene. This CDR3 contains 15 residues. V lost 2 bases to trimming and J lost 1 base; unmatched junction nucleotides: 4. The CDR3 loop is CASSLESGGQETQYF. The DNA of the CDR3 is TGTGCCAGCAGCTTAGAATCGGGGGGCCAAGAGACCCAGTACTTC. Full variable domain (missing parts from reference TRBV7-3 and TRBJ2-5): GAGVSQTPSNKVTEKGKYVELRCDPISGHTALYWYRQSLGQGPEFLIYFQGTGAADDSGLPNDRFFAVRPEGSVSTLKIQRTERGDSAVYLCASSLESGGQETQYFGPGTRLLVL.